The clone carrying this T cell receptor (beta chain) occurred many times. Trimming left V 0 bases short and J 3 bases short, with 10 bases between. In germline, CDR1 is WNHNN, CDR2 SYGVQD (reference sequence). The CDR3 runs to 15 residues. This entry belongs to a study of T cells in Graves' hyperthyroidism and ophthalmopathy. RNA transcripts were the template for amplifying TCR beta CDR3 regions. Primed by the HTBI set, a first-round RT-PCR was run on the TCR CDR3. TCRdb fed the multiplex PCR reads into MiXCR, producing one record per CDR3 protein. The data contain around 35,000 distinct CDR3 sequences, approximately 52% of them singletons. Isolation of PBMCs was performed on 8.5 to 10 ml fresh peripheral blood.

Sequenced material: blood. This TCR came from a man aged 40-49 years with Graves' ophthalmopathy. The chain combines TRBV10-1 with TRBJ2-3; D unclear. For the CDR3, the DNA is TGCGCCAGCAGTGAGTCAGGGCTCGGTACAGATACGCAGTATTTT. Translation gives CASSESGLGTDTQYF.